The rows below give T cell receptor beta chains drawn from one sample of a study of T cell responses to AZD1222 COVID-19 vaccine. The protocol was immunoSEQ multiplex PCR, while the TCRdb copy is restricted to in-frame clones and leaves out a portion. The profile shows some 130,000 clones, 88% of them singletons. Here the sequenced sample was peripheral blood, taken 28 days after the second AZD1222 dose. Every receptor here comes from an adult who received the AZD1222 COVID-19 vaccine. Each CDR3 is given with its conserved first and last residue. The D gene is left open where the match is weak. Where a row states a size, it is once, few, many or the class of an expanded clone; other rows omit it.

v_call	d_call	clone_size	j_call	cdr3_aa	cdr3_nt
TRBV5-1	.	few	TRBJ2-2	CASSLFPGDTGELFF	TGCGCCAGCAGCTTGTTTCCAGGCGACACCGGGGAGCTGTTTTTT
TRBV5-8	.	.	TRBJ1-2	CASSFGQRGGYTF	TGTGCCAGCAGCTTCGGACAGAGGGGGGGCTACACCTTC
TRBV19	TRBD1	.	TRBJ2-7	CASRGGQGVSAEQYF	TGTGCCAGTAGGGGGGGACAGGGGGTTTCTGCCGAGCAGTACTTC
TRBV6-2/TRBV6-3	.	.	TRBJ1-5	CASSYSGTSPGIAPQHF	TGTGCCAGCAGTTACTCAGGCACTTCCCCAGGAATCGCGCCCCAGCATTTT
TRBV19	TRBD1	.	TRBJ1-5	CAITTGWNQPQHF	TGTGCCATCACGACAGGGTGGAATCAGCCCCAGCATTTT
TRBV7-8	.	once	TRBJ2-2	CASSPQAGPNTGELFF	TGTGCCAGCAGCCCCCAGGCAGGGCCGAACACCGGGGAGCTGTTTTTT
TRBV12-3/TRBV12-4	TRBD1	few	TRBJ2-5	CASRKTGQETQYF	TGTGCCAGCAGGAAGACAGGGCAAGAGACCCAGTACTTC
TRBV11-3	.	.	TRBJ2-3	CASSPRGSGTDTQYF	TGTGCCAGCAGCCCCCGGGGCAGCGGCACAGATACGCAGTATTTT
TRBV27	.	.	TRBJ1-3	CASRPSRVSGNTIYF	TGTGCCAGCAGACCCTCCAGGGTGTCTGGAAACACCATATATTTT
TRBV4-2	.	few	TRBJ1-4	CASSQGGGETNEKLFF	TGTGCCAGCAGCCAAGGAGGGGGGGAAACTAATGAAAAACTGTTTTTT
TRBV19	.	.	TRBJ2-7	CASSSTTAYEQYF	TGTGCCAGTAGTTCTACTACCGCCTACGAGCAGTACTTC
TRBV18	.	.	TRBJ1-1	CASSPPAGVNTEAFF	TGTGCCAGCTCACCACCGGCAGGCGTGAACACTGAAGCTTTCTTT
TRBV6-5	.	once	TRBJ1-3	CASTHVRSGNTIYF	TGTGCCAGCACTCACGTCCGCTCTGGAAACACCATATATTTT
TRBV20-1	.	.	TRBJ2-6	CSATGANVLTF	TGCAGTGCTACCGGGGCCAACGTCCTGACTTTC
TRBV19	.	.	TRBJ2-3	CASSIDQGGDTQYF	TGTGCCAGTAGTATAGATCAAGGCGGGGATACGCAGTATTTT
TRBV2	.	few	TRBJ2-5	CASRKKTQYF	TGTGCCAGCAGGAAGAAGACCCAGTACTTC
TRBV5-1	TRBD1	.	TRBJ2-7	CASSTRQGNYEQYF	TGCGCCAGCAGCACTCGACAGGGTAACTACGAGCAGTACTTC
TRBV7-2	TRBD1	.	TRBJ1-4	CASSLVQGADEKLFF	TGTGCCAGCAGCTTAGTCCAGGGGGCGGATGAAAAACTGTTTTTT
TRBV7-8	.	.	TRBJ2-2	CASSLATRGNTGELFF	TGTGCCAGCAGCTTAGCGACCCGGGGGAACACCGGGGAGCTGTTTTTT
TRBV28	TRBD1	.	TRBJ1-4	CASSSGGDEKLFF	TGTGCCAGCAGTTCAGGGGGTGATGAAAAACTGTTTTTT
TRBV19	.	few	TRBJ1-5	CASSRAANQPQHF	TGTGCCAGTAGTAGGGCGGCTAATCAGCCCCAGCATTTT
TRBV11-3	.	.	TRBJ1-1	CASSLAPIGSTEAFF	TGTGCCAGCAGCTTAGCCCCCATAGGGAGCACTGAAGCTTTCTTT
TRBV4-2	.	.	TRBJ2-1	CASSQELLDTYNEQFF	TGTGCCAGCAGCCAAGAGTTGCTAGACACCTACAATGAGCAGTTCTTC
TRBV11-3	.	.	TRBJ1-3	CASSFGVGNTIYF	TGTGCCAGCAGCTTCGGGGTAGGAAACACCATATATTTT
TRBV7-9	TRBD1	.	TRBJ1-1	CASSSDRVMNTEAFF	TGTGCCAGCAGCTCGGACAGGGTCATGAACACTGAAGCTTTCTTT
TRBV11-2	TRBD1	few	TRBJ1-1	CASTDTGGGAFF	TGTGCCAGCACCGACACAGGGGGGGGAGCTTTCTTT
TRBV7-2	.	.	TRBJ1-6	CASSAPAGQMNSPLHF	TGTGCCAGCAGCGCTCCCGCAGGACAGATGAATTCACCCCTCCACTTT
TRBV4-2	.	.	TRBJ2-7	CASSHLAVAPYEQYF	TGTGCCAGCAGCCATCTCGCGGTCGCCCCCTACGAGCAGTACTTC
TRBV24-1	TRBD2	.	TRBJ2-5	CATSDTTSGGETQYF	TGTGCCACCAGTGATACCACTAGCGGGGGAGAGACCCAGTACTTC
TRBV19	TRBD1	.	TRBJ1-1	CASSIEQGAIVKTEAFF	TGTGCCAGTAGTATCGAACAGGGGGCGATTGTGAAAACTGAAGCTTTCTTT
TRBV28	.	.	TRBJ2-7	CASTRGEASYEQYF	TGTGCCAGCACCCGGGGTGAGGCCTCCTACGAGCAGTACTTC
TRBV5-4	.	.	TRBJ2-1	CASSGTGRSYNEQFF	TGTGCCAGCAGCGGAACGGGGCGCTCCTACAATGAGCAGTTCTTC
TRBV24-1	TRBD1	once	TRBJ1-2	CATSPGRGYFGYTF	TGTGCCACCTCTCCGGGCAGGGGGTATTTTGGCTACACCTTC
TRBV28	.	.	TRBJ1-5	CASSLFAQPQHF	TGTGCCAGCAGTTTATTCGCCCAGCCCCAGCATTTT
TRBV19	.	.	TRBJ1-5	CASSITQGSNQPQHF	TGTGCCAGTAGTATAACGCAGGGAAGCAATCAGCCCCAGCATTTT
TRBV27	.	few	TRBJ1-6	CASSVDLNSPLHF	TGTGCCAGCTCGGTCGATCTGAATTCACCCCTCCACTTT
TRBV18	.	.	TRBJ2-1	CASSPTDYNEQFF	TGTGCCAGCTCACCGACCGATTACAATGAGCAGTTCTTC
TRBV10-3	TRBD1	.	TRBJ2-7	CAISAGQGAYEQYF	TGTGCCATCAGTGCTGGACAGGGGGCTTACGAGCAGTACTTC
TRBV19	.	.	TRBJ2-1	CASSIRNGGSYNEQFF	TGTGCCAGTAGTATTAGAAACGGAGGATCCTACAATGAGCAGTTCTTC
TRBV10-3	.	.	TRBJ2-5	CAISELMQHQETQYF	TGTGCCATCAGTGAGTTAATGCAACACCAAGAGACCCAGTACTTC
TRBV27	TRBD1	.	TRBJ1-5	CASSPDRGDSNQPQHF	TGTGCCAGCAGTCCTGACAGGGGAGATAGCAATCAGCCCCAGCATTTT
TRBV12-5	.	.	TRBJ1-5	CASGLLLGAQHF	TGTGCTAGTGGTTTGTTATTGGGGGCCCAGCATTTT
TRBV11-2	.	.	TRBJ2-5	CASSANRVQETQYF	TGTGCCAGCAGCGCAAACAGGGTCCAAGAGACCCAGTACTTC
TRBV5-4	.	.	TRBJ1-2	CASSFWAGGGGDYGYTF	TGTGCCAGCAGCTTTTGGGCAGGAGGAGGGGGGGACTATGGCTACACCTTC
TRBV6-4	.	.	TRBJ1-6	CASKAQGNANSPLHF	TGTGCCAGCAAAGCACAGGGAAATGCTAATTCACCCCTCCACTTT
TRBV25-1	.	.	TRBJ1-5	CASSDPSKGGNQPQHF	TGTGCCAGCAGTGATCCATCGAAAGGGGGCAATCAGCCCCAGCATTTT
TRBV4-1	.	.	TRBJ1-2	CAASGNNYGYTF	TGCGCCGCTTCGGGCAACAACTATGGCTACACCTTC
TRBV29-1	.	.	TRBJ1-1	CSGDRANTEAFF	TGCAGCGGGGATCGGGCCAACACTGAAGCTTTCTTT
TRBV5-1	.	.	TRBJ2-5	CASRQEETQYF	TGCGCCAGCAGACAGGAAGAGACCCAGTACTTC
TRBV28	TRBD1	.	TRBJ1-5	CASSSSTGGDNQPQHF	TGTGCCAGCAGTTCTTCCACAGGGGGCGATAATCAGCCCCAGCATTTT